Listed below are T cell receptor beta chains from one sample, sequenced in a study of T-cell memory formation after mild COVID-19. TCRdb processed the 5' RACE reads anew with MiXCR; each CDR3 protein has one entry. Among some 350,000 distinct CDR3 sequences listed, under 15% were seen once. The sample consisted of PBMCs or a T cell subset sorted from them (not recorded which). These receptors were obtained from a man younger than 30 who had mild COVID-19 (a few samples of this study predate the infection). Cell type and time point are not known. CDR3s include the opening cysteine and the closing phenylalanine or tryptophan. Fields, in order: clone size, V gene, J gene, D gene, CDR3 protein, CDR3 DNA. D genes are given only for firm matches. For some rows the clone size is stated as once, few or many, or as a class when expanded; others skip it.

>-|TRBV20-1|TRBJ2-5|-
CSVTSPRGLAAETQYF
TGCAGTGTGACATCTCCTCGGGGCCTGGCGGCGGAGACCCAGTACTTC
>few|TRBV18|TRBJ2-3|-
CASSPIGPGGTDTQYF
TGTGCCAGCTCACCAATAGGGCCCGGGGGCACAGATACGCAGTATTTT
>-|TRBV18|TRBJ2-1|TRBD2
CASSPPYSGTYNEQFF
TGTGCCAGCTCACCACCGTACAGCGGGACCTACAATGAGCAGTTCTTC
>once|TRBV4-1|TRBJ2-1|-
CASSQTTRGADEQFF
TGCGCCAGCAGCCAGACGACTAGAGGGGCCGATGAGCAGTTCTTC
>-|TRBV29-1|TRBJ1-4|TRBD1
CSARTGGHEKLFF
TGCAGCGCGAGGACAGGAGGGCACGAAAAACTGTTTTTT
>-|TRBV20-1|TRBJ1-5|-
CSARDPLGAGSNQPQHF
TGCAGTGCTAGAGATCCCTTGGGGGCGGGAAGCAATCAGCCCCAGCATTTT
>-|TRBV10-3|TRBJ1-5|-
CAISESKNQPQHF
TGTGCCATCAGTGAGTCCAAGAATCAGCCCCAGCATTTT
>many|TRBV7-9|TRBJ2-5|-
CASSRVVVGGETQYF
TGTGCCAGCAGTAGAGTCGTGGTAGGGGGAGAGACCCAGTACTTC
>many|TRBV6-5|TRBJ1-5|-
CASSYGINQPQHF
TGTGCCAGCAGTTACGGGATCAATCAGCCCCAGCATTTT
>-|TRBV5-1|TRBJ2-7|-
CASSLQYRAEQYF
TGCGCCAGCAGCTTGCAATACCGGGCCGAGCAGTACTTC
>-|TRBV11-2|TRBJ2-3|-
CASSFTGTLEDTQYF
TGTGCCAGCAGCTTTACCGGGACGCTAGAAGATACGCAGTATTTT
>-|TRBV5-1|TRBJ1-2|TRBD1
CASSLDGTAAVGGYTF
TGCGCCAGCAGCTTGGATGGGACAGCCGCTGTAGGTGGCTACACCTTC
>-|TRBV7-9|TRBJ2-7|-
CASSLPGAYEQYF
TGTGCCAGCAGCTTACCGGGGGCTTACGAGCAGTACTTC
>-|TRBV11-3|TRBJ2-5|-
CASSLSSGPQYF
TGTGCCAGCAGCTTAAGTTCGGGCCCCCAGTACTTC
>-|TRBV6-5|TRBJ2-3|-
CASRLVASTDTQYF
TGTGCCAGCAGACTCGTGGCTAGCACAGATACGCAGTATTTT
>few|TRBV9|TRBJ2-1|-
CASSVAPPGSRPGNEQFF
TGTGCCAGCAGCGTGGCCCCGCCGGGGAGCCGCCCAGGCAATGAGCAGTTCTTC
>few|TRBV6-2/TRBV6-3|TRBJ2-3|-
CASSYRGPSTDTQYF
TGTGCCAGCAGTTACCGGGGACCTAGCACAGATACGCAGTATTTT
>-|TRBV12-3/TRBV12-4|TRBJ1-4|TRBD1
CASSPGQGIGFVEKLFF
TGTGCCAGCAGTCCGGGACAGGGAATCGGGTTTGTTGAAAAACTGTTTTTT
>few|TRBV28|TRBJ2-3|-
CASGSGSLDTQYF
TGTGCCAGCGGGTCAGGTAGTTTGGATACGCAGTATTTT
>many|TRBV7-6|TRBJ2-1|TRBD2
CASSSLAGGSYNEQFF
TGTGCCAGCAGCTCCCTAGCGGGGGGATCCTACAATGAGCAGTTCTTC
>-|TRBV11-2|TRBJ2-3|TRBD2
CASSPRTSGGDTDTQYF
TGTGCCAGCAGCCCGAGGACTAGCGGGGGGGACACAGATACGCAGTATTTT
>many|TRBV4-3|TRBJ2-3|TRBD2
CASSQEGPSGGSDTQYF
TGCGCCAGCAGCCAAGAAGGTCCTAGCGGGGGGTCAGATACGCAGTATTTT
>many|TRBV9|TRBJ2-2|-
CASSVGSSFTGELFF
TGTGCCAGCAGCGTCGGGTCCTCCTTCACCGGGGAGCTGTTTTTT
>-|TRBV7-3|TRBJ1-3|-
CASSLKGAGGNTIYF
TGTGCCAGCAGCTTAAAAGGGGCAGGTGGAAACACCATATATTTT
>-|TRBV25-1|TRBJ2-3|TRBD1
CASSARGLGTDTQYF
TGTGCCAGCAGTGCTAGGGGGCTTGGCACAGATACGCAGTATTTT
>few|TRBV6-2/TRBV6-3|TRBJ2-3|-
CASRRPWGTDTQYF
TGTGCCAGCAGGAGACCGTGGGGGACAGATACGCAGTATTTT
>few|TRBV7-9|TRBJ1-6|-
CASSPPSGKYNSPLHF
TGTGCCAGCAGCCCTCCGTCGGGGAAATATAATTCACCCCTCCACTTT
>few|TRBV12-3/TRBV12-4|TRBJ1-6|-
CASSPLQVNSPLHF
TGTGCCAGCAGCCCCCTCCAGGTGAATTCACCCCTCCACTTT
>few|TRBV7-2|TRBJ2-3|-
CASSLRQPTDTQYF
TGTGCCAGCAGCTTAAGACAACCGACAGATACGCAGTATTTT
>few|TRBV20-1|TRBJ2-1|-
CSADTDRKVEQFF
TGCAGTGCTGACACGGACCGCAAAGTCGAGCAGTTCTTC
>-|TRBV7-8|TRBJ2-5|-
CASSKGGGPETQYF
TGTGCCAGCAGCAAGGGGGGTGGCCCGGAAACCCAGTACTTC
>-|TRBV18|TRBJ2-7|TRBD1
CASSPRGQGEGYEQYF
TGTGCCAGCTCACCCCGTGGACAGGGGGAAGGCTACGAGCAGTACTTC